This TCR beta chain stems from a study of blood T cell repertoires in COVID-19. Study-level information: PBMCs, B-cell-depleted T cells, or T cells were the source of the cDNA or gDNA that made up the material.

Participant age was roughly 18 to 95 years, and participants resided in 25 or so US areas. Exposed volunteers were people who met a COVID-19 case within 2 weeks before study entry. Generated by immunoSEQ multiplex PCR, the TCRdb table keeps only in-frame clones and is missing some. The data hold 300,000 to 350,000 clones, with 90% observed a single time. V was pared by 0 bases and J by 4 bases, with 10 bases between. The CDR3 has 15 residues. Germline CDR1 is SGHTA and CDR2 is FQGNSA. This TCR was recovered from a woman under 40 who had been exposed to COVID-19. The chain uses TRBV7-2 and TRBJ2-1, with D perhaps matching TRBD1 (6 bases). The sample comprised PBMCs or T cells enriched from blood (not recorded which). The CDR3 sequence is CASSLAQGLYNEQFF. The CDR3 DNA reads as TGTGCCAGCAGCTTAGCACAGGGCCTATACAATGAGCAGTTCTTC.